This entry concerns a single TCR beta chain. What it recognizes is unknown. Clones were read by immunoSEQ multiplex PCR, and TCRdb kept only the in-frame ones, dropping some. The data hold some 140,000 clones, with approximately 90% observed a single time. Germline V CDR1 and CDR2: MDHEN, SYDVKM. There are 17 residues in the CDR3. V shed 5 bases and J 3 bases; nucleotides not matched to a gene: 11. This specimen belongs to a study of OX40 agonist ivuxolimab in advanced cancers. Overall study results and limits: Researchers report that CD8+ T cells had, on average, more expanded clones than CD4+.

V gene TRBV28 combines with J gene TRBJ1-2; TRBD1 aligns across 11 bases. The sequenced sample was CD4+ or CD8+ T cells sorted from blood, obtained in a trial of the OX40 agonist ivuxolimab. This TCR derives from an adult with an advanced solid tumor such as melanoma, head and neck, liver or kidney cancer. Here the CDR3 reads CASSLSDRGQMDYGYTF. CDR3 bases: TGTGCCAGCAGTCTCTCGGACAGGGGGCAGATGGACTATGGCTACACCTTC.